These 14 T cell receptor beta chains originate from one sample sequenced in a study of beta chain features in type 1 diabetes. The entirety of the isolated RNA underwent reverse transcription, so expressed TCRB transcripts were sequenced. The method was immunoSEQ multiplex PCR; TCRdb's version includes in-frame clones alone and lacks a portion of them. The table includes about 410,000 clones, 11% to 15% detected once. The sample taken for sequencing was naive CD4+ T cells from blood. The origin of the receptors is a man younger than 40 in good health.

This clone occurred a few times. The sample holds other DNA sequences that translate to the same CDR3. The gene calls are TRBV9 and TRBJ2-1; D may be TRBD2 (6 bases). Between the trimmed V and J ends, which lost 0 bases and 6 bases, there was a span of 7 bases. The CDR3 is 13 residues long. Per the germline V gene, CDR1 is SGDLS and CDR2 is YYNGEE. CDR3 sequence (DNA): TGTGCCAGCAGCGTAGTCGGGAGCAATGAGCAGTTCTTC. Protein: CASSVVGSNEQFF.

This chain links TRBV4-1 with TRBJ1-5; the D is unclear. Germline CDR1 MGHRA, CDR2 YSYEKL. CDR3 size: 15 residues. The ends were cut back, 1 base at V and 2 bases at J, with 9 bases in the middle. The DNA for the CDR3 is TGCGCCAGCAGCCAAGGATGGGATGGCAATCAGCCCCAGCATTTT. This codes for CASSQGWDGNQPQHF.

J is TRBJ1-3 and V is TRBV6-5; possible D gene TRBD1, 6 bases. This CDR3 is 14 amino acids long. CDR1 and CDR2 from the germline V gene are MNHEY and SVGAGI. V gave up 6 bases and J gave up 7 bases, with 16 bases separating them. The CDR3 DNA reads TGTGCCAGCAGCCAACAGGGCGGACGGAACACCATATATTTT. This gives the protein CASSQQGGRNTIYF.

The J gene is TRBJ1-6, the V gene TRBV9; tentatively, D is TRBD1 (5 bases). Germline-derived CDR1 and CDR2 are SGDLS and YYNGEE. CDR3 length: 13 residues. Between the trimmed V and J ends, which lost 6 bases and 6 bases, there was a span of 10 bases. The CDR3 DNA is TGTGCCAGCACCCGGGACCGTAATTCACCCCTCCACTTT. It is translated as CASTRDRNSPLHF.

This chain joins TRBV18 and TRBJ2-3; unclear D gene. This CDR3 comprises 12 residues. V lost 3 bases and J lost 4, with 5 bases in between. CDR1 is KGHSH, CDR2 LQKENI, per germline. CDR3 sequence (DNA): TGTGCCAGCTCACCCGTTGCAGATACGCAGTATTTT. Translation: CASSPVADTQYF.

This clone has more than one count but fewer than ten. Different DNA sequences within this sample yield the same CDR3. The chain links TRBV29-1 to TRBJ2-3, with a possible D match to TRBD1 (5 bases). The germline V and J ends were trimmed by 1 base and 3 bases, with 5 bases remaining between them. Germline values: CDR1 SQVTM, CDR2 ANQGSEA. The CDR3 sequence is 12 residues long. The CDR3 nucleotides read TGCAGCGTTGAAGCAGGGACAGATACGCAGTATTTT. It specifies CSVEAGTDTQYF.

This chain's CDR3 is CSGRRALDTEAFF. The CDR3 coding sequence is TGCAGCGGCCGCAGGGCATTGGACACTGAAGCTTTCTTT. This chain joins TRBV29-1 and TRBJ1-1; a possible D gene is TRBD1 (5 bases). The germline CDR1 and CDR2 sequences are SQVTM and ANQGSEA. The CDR3 has 13 residues. With 7 bases removed from V and 3 bases from J, the gap between germline ends came to 15 bases.

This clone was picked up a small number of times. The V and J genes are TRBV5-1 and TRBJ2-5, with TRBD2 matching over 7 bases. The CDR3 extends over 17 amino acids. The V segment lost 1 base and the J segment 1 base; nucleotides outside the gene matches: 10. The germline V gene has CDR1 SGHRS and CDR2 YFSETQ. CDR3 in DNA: TGCGCCAGCAGCTTGTGGCGGGGGAGAACATTCCAAGAGACCCAGTACTTC. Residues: CASSLWRGRTFQETQYF.

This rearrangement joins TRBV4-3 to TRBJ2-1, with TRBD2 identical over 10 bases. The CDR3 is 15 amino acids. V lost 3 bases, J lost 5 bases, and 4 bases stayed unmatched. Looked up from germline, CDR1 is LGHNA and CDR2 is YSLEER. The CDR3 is CASSHSGLADNEQFF. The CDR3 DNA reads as TGCGCCAGCAGCCATTCTGGACTAGCGGACAATGAGCAGTTCTTC.

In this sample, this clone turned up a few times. This CDR3 is CASSRDRNYEQYF. In DNA, the CDR3 is TGTGCCAGCAGTAGGGACAGAAACTACGAGCAGTACTTC. The chain combines TRBV25-1 with TRBJ2-7; TRBD1 aligns across 7 bases. V lost 5 bases and J lost 3; bases outside the gene matches: 4. The germline CDR1 and CDR2 sequences are MGHDK and SYGVNS. This CDR3 is built from 13 residues.

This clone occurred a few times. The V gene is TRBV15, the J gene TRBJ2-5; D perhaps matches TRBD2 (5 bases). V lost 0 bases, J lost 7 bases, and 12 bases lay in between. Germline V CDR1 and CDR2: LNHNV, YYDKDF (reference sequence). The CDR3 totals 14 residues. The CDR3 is CATSRERQGGTQYF. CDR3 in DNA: TGTGCCACCAGCAGAGAACGGCAAGGAGGGACCCAGTACTTC.

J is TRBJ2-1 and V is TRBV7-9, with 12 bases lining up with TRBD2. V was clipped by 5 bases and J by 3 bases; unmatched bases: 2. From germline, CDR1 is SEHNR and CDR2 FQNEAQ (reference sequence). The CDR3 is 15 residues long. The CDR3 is CASSQLAGGYNEQFF. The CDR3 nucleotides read TGTGCCAGCAGCCAACTAGCGGGAGGCTACAATGAGCAGTTCTTC.

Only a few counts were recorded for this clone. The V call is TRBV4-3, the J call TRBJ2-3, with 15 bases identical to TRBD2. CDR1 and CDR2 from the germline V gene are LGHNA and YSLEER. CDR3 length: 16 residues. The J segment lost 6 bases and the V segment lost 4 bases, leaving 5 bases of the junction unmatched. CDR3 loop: CASSLGTSGRFDTQYF. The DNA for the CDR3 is TGCGCCAGCAGCCTGGGGACTAGCGGGAGGTTCGATACGCAGTATTTT.

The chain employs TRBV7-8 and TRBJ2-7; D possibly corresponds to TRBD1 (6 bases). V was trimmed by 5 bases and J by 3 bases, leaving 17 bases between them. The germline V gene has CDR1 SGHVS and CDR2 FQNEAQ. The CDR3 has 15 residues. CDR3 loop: CASSPNRVPIYEQYF. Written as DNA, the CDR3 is TGTGCCAGCAGCCCTAACAGGGTGCCCATCTACGAGCAGTACTTC.